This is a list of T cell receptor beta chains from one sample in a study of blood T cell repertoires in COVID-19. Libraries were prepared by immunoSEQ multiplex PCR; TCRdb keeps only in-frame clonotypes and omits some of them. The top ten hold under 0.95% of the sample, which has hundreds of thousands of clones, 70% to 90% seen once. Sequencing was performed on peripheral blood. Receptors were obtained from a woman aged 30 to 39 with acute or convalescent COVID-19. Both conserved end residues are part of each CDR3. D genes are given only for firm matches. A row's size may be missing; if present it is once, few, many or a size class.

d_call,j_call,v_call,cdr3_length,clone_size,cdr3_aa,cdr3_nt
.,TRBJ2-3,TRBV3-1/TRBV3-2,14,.,CASSQDSGRDTQYF,TGTGCCAGCAGCCAAGATAGTGGTCGAGATACGCAGTATTTT
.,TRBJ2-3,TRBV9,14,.,CASSVLTGTDTQYF,TGTGCCAGCAGCGTACTGACTGGCACAGATACGCAGTATTTT
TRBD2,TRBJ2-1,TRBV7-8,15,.,CASRGGRTSYNEQFF,TGTGCCAGCCGGGGGGGGAGGACCTCCTACAATGAGCAGTTCTTC
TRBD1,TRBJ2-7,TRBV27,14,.,CASSMGTGSYEQYF,TGTGCCAGCAGTATGGGGACAGGCTCCTACGAGCAGTACTTC
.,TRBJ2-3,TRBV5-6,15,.,CASSLGTSNTDTQYF,TGTGCCAGCAGCTTGGGAACTAGCAACACAGATACGCAGTATTTT
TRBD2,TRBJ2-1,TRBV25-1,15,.,CASSEPGTSVNEQFF,TGTGCCAGCAGTGAACCCGGGACTAGCGTCAATGAGCAGTTCTTC
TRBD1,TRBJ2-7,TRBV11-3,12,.,CASSQGAREQYF,TGTGCCAGCAGCCAGGGGGCCCGGGAGCAGTACTTC
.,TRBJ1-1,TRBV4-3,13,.,CASRREANTEAFF,TGCGCCAGCCGGAGAGAGGCGAACACTGAAGCTTTCTTT
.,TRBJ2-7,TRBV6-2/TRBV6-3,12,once,CASSFVSYEQYF,TGTGCCAGCAGTTTCGTGTCCTACGAGCAGTACTTC
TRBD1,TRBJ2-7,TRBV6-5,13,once,CASSQGQGYEQYF,TGTGCCAGCAGCCAGGGACAGGGGTACGAGCAGTACTTC
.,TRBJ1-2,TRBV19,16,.,CASSISRPGDNYGYTF,TGTGCCAGTAGTATTAGCAGGCCAGGGGATAACTATGGCTACACCTTC
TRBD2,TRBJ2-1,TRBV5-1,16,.,CASSPGLAGGYNEQFF,TGCGCCAGCAGCCCGGGACTAGCGGGAGGGTACAATGAGCAGTTCTTC
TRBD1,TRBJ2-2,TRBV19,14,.,CASSSMTGGGELFF,TGTGCCAGTAGTTCGATGACAGGGGGCGGGGAGCTGTTTTTT
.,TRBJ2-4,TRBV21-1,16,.,CASSKAEGKSKNIQYF,TGTGCCAGCAGCAAAGCGGAGGGAAAGTCCAAAAACATTCAGTACTTC
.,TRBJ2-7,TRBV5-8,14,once,CASSQITGGYEQYF,TGTGCCAGCAGCCAAATTACTGGGGGGTACGAGCAGTACTTC
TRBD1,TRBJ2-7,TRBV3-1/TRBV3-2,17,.,CASSQVDRGFSAYEQYF,TGTGCCAGCAGCCAAGTGGACAGGGGGTTTAGTGCCTACGAGCAGTACTTC
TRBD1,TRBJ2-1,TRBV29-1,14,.,CSAIGQGTLNEQFF,TGCAGCGCCATCGGACAGGGGACACTCAATGAGCAGTTCTTC
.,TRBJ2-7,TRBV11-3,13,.,CASSLGDLAEQDF,TGTGCCAGCAGCTTAGGGGATTTGGCAGAACAGGACTTC
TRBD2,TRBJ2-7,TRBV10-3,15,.,CAIGRLAGASYEQYF,TGTGCCATCGGAAGGCTAGCGGGAGCCTCCTACGAGCAGTACTTC
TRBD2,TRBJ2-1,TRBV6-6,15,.,CASRTSGRARNEQFF,TGTGCCAGCCGAACTAGCGGGAGGGCCAGGAATGAGCAGTTCTTC
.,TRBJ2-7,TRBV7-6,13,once,CASSLAETYEQYF,TGTGCCAGCAGCTTAGCGGAGACCTACGAGCAGTACTTC
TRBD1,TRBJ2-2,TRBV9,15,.,CASSLRTGDTGELFF,TGTGCCAGCAGCTTACGGACAGGGGACACCGGGGAGCTGTTTTTT
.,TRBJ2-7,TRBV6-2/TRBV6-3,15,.,CASSTPIGLSYEQYF,TGTGCCAGCAGCACCCCAATTGGCCTCTCCTACGAGCAGTACTTC
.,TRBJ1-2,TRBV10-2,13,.,CASSESGDYGYTF,TGCGCCAGCAGTGAGTCCGGGGACTATGGCTACACCTTC
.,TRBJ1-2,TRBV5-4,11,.,CASSSGAGYTF,TGTGCCAGCAGTTCAGGGGCTGGCTACACCTTC
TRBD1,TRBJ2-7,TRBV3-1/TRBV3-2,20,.,CASSQDLEFKCDRGLGEQYF,TGTGCCAGCAGCCAAGATCTCGAGTTCAAATGTGACAGGGGGTTAGGCGAGCAGTACTTC
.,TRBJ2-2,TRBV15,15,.,CATSKGDTYTGELFF,TGTGCCACCAGCAAAGGGGACACCTACACCGGGGAGCTGTTTTTT
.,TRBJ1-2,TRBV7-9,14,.,CASSHFDRPYGYTF,TGTGCCAGCAGCCACTTTGACAGACCCTATGGCTACACCTTC
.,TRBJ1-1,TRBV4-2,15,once,CASSQGVRANTEAFF,TGTGCCAGCAGCCAAGGGGTCAGGGCCAACACTGAAGCTTTCTTT
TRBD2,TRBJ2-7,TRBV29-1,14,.,CSVELAGAAYEQYF,TGCAGCGTTGAACTAGCGGGAGCTGCCTACGAGCAGTACTTC
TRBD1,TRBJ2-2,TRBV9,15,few,CASSPYGQGTGELFF,TGTGCCAGCAGCCCTTATGGACAGGGGACCGGGGAGCTGTTTTTT
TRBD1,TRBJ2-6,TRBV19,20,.,CASSFPRTGNPFSGANVLTF,TGTGCCAGTAGTTTTCCTCGGACAGGTAACCCCTTCTCTGGGGCCAACGTCCTGACTTTC
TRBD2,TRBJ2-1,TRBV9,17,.,CASSDPIGTSGSNEQFF,TGTGCCAGCAGCGATCCCATCGGGACTAGCGGGAGCAATGAGCAGTTCTTC
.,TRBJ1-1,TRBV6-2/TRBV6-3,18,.,CASSYAGATSQIGPEAFF,TGTGCCAGCAGTTACGCGGGGGCCACAAGTCAGATTGGCCCTGAAGCTTTCTTT
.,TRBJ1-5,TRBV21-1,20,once,CASSKGRGQGNRTGWQPQHF,TGTGCCAGCAGCAAAGGGAGGGGACAGGGTAATCGGACGGGTTGGCAGCCCCAGCATTTT